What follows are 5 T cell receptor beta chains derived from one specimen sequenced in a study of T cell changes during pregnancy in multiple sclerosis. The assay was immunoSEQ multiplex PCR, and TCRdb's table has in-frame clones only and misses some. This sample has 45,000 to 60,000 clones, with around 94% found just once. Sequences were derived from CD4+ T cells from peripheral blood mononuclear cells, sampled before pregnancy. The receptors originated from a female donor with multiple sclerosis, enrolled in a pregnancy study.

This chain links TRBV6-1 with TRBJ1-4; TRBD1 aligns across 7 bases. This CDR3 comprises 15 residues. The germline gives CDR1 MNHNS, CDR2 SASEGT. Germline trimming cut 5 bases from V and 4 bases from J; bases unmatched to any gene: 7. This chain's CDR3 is CASSLVGTVNEKLFF. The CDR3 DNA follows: TGTGCCAGCAGTCTTGTCGGGACAGTTAATGAAAAACTGTTTTTT.

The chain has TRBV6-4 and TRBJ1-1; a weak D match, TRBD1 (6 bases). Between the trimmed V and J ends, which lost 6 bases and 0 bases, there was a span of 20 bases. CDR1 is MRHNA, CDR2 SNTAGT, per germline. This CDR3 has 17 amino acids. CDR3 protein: CASRPGTSKGMNTEAFF. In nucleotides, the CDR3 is TGTGCCAGCAGGCCCGGGACATCGAAGGGCATGAACACTGAAGCTTTCTTT.

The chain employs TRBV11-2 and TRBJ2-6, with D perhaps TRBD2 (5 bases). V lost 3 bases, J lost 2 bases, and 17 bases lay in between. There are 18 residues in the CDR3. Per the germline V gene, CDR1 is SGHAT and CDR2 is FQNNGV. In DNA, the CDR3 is TGTGCCAGCAGCTTGGTCATGGCCGCCGGGACTGGGGCCAACGTCCTGACTTTC. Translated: CASSLVMAAGTGANVLTF.

The CDR3 DNA sequence: TGCGCCAGCAGTGAGCCTAAGGGACAGGCAGGCACTGAAGCTTTCTTT. This encodes CASSEPKGQAGTEAFF. The genes are TRBV10-2 and TRBJ1-1, with TRBD1 matching over 8 bases. With 2 bases clipped from V and 4 bases from J, the junction kept 9 bases outside the gene matches. Per germline, CDR1 WSHSY and CDR2 SAAADI. This CDR3 contains 16 residues.

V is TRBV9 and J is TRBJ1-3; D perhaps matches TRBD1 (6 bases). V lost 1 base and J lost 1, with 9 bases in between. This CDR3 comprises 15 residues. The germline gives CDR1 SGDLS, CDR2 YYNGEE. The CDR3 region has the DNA TGTGCCAGCAGCGTACAGGACAGTTCTGGAAACACCATATATTTT. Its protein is CASSVQDSSGNTIYF. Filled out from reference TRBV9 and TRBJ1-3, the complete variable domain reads DSGVTQTPKHLITATGQRVTLRCSPRSGDLSVYWYQQSLDQGLQFLIQYYNGEERAKGNILERFSAQQFPDLHSELNLSSLELGDSALYFCASSVQDSSGNTIYFGEGSWLTVV.